Presented here are 21 T cell receptor beta chains from one specimen sequenced in a study of sequential checkpoint blockade in melanoma. The treatment here: randomized to nivolumab then ipilimumab (arm A) or the reverse (arm B). Measured with immunoSEQ multiplex PCR; TCRdb has only the in-frame clones, and not every one. The sample shows about 14,000 clones, 82% of them seen only once. Specimen: CD8+ T cells sorted from blood (inferred from file names), collected from a patient given nivolumab and ipilimumab in sequence. These receptors were obtained from a human donor with melanoma.

Here the CDR3 DNA reads TGTGCCAGCAGCCCTACGGCCAGCGGGGGGGGTGCAGAGACCCAGTACTTC. The encoded protein is CASSPTASGGGAETQYF. The chain employs TRBV27 and TRBJ2-5, with TRBD2 matching 10 bases. The length of the CDR3 is 17 residues. After removal of 6 bases from V and 4 bases from J, the junction contained 14 bases not matched to a gene. Germline CDR1 MNHEY, CDR2 SMNVEV (reference sequence).

V and J are TRBV7-6 and TRBJ2-3; 9 positions match TRBD2. Germline CDR1 SGHVS, CDR2 FNYEAQ. V trimming: 8 bases; J trimming: 3 bases; junction bases outside the gene matches: 15. CDR3 length: 17 residues. The CDR3 nucleotides are TGTGCCAGCTCCATAGGGGCGGGAGGGCCGGGTACAGATACGCAGTATTTT. Encoded protein: CASSIGAGGPGTDTQYF.

The V and J genes are TRBV9 and TRBJ2-7; 14 bases match TRBD2. Germline V gives CDR1 SGDLS, CDR2 YYNGEE. This CDR3 is 17 amino acids long. After removal of 0 bases from V and 5 bases from J, the junction contained 7 bases not matched to a gene. Written as DNA, the CDR3 is TGTGCCAGCAGCGTAGGGTGGACTAGCGGGAGGCTCAACGAGCAGTACTTC. It yields the protein CASSVGWTSGRLNEQYF.

The gene calls are TRBV4-3 and TRBJ2-7; 7 positions match TRBD2. The CDR3 spans 14 residues. Unmatched junction bases numbered 5, after V lost 1 base and J lost 5 bases. CDR1 and CDR2 from the germline V gene are LGHNA and YSLEER. CDR3 amino acids: CASSQGSGFHEQYF. Here the CDR3 DNA reads TGCGCCAGCAGCCAAGGTAGCGGGTTCCACGAGCAGTACTTC.

The chain is built from TRBV25-1 and TRBJ2-7; possible D gene TRBD1, 6 bases. The germline V gene encodes CDR1 MGHDK and CDR2 SYGVNS. V lost 10 bases to trimming and J lost 2 bases, with 12 bases between them. CDR3 length: 12 amino acids. The CDR3 DNA is TGTGCCACCGCCGAGGGGGCCTACGAGCAGTACTTC. Translated, it gives CATAEGAYEQYF.

This chain uses TRBV11-3 with TRBJ2-7; D might be TRBD1 (6 bases). The CDR3 spans 14 residues. Germline CDR1 is SGHNT and CDR2 is YENEEA. Trimming removed 1 base from V and 1 base from J, with 8 bases in between. CDR3 sequence reads: CASSLAGASYEQYF. As DNA, the CDR3 is TGTGCCAGCAGCTTAGCAGGGGCGTCCTACGAGCAGTACTTC.

This clone was recorded once. The chain has TRBV15 and TRBJ2-2; 7 bases map to TRBD1. The CDR3 totals 16 residues. Trimming took 0 bases from V and 5 from J; bases not matched to a gene: 6. The germline CDR1 and CDR2 sequences are LNHNV and YYDKDF (reference sequence). The CDR3 DNA sequence: TGTGCCACCAGCAGAGATCGACAGGGCGGGACCGGGGAGCTGTTTTTT. Translated, it gives CATSRDRQGGTGELFF.

The chain uses TRBV9 and TRBJ1-1, with D hard to call. Trimming removed 0 bases at V and 7 bases at J, with 16 bases between. Germline CDR1 reads SGDLS; CDR2 reads YYNGEE. This CDR3 has 15 amino acids. The CDR3 nucleotides are TGTGCCAGCAGCGTAGAGGGAGGGTATTCGGATGAAGCTTTCTTT. This encodes CASSVEGGYSDEAFF.

In regard to this clone: An end of the junction differs from the germline gene, which may be a read error. The chain links TRBV4-1 to TRBJ2-1; 7 positions agree with TRBD2. Germline CDR1 and CDR2: MGHRA and YSYEKL. The CDR3 length is 16 residues. CDR3 region: CASRQASGSSYNEQFF. The CDR3 nucleotides are TGCGCCAGCAGACAAGCTAGCGGCAGCTCCTACAATGAGCAGTTCTTC.

This chain uses TRBV29-1 with TRBJ2-7; TRBD2 agrees at 10 bases. This CDR3 has 15 residues. The V gene's germline CDR1 is SQVTM and CDR2 ANQGSEA. The trim removed 4 bases at V and 4 bases at J, leaving 10 bases unmatched. CDR3 DNA: TGCAGCGTTGGGCGCCCTAGCGGGAGAAAATACGAGCAGTACTTC. Protein: CSVGRPSGRKYEQYF.

The chain joins TRBV5-1 to TRBJ1-5; D perhaps matches TRBD1 (6 bases). V was clipped by 7 bases and J by 9 bases, with 20 bases between them. The CDR3 is 14 residues long. Germline assignment: CDR1 SGHRS and CDR2 YFSETQ. CDR3 loop: CASGRTALSWPQHF. DNA of the CDR3: TGCGCCAGCGGAAGGACAGCTCTTAGCTGGCCCCAGCATTTT.

This chain uses TRBV7-9 with TRBJ2-5; tentative D call: TRBD1 (6 bases). V was clipped by 11 bases and J by 10 bases, with 11 bases between them. The length of the CDR3 is 9 residues. Germline CDR1 and CDR2: SEHNR and FQNEAQ (reference sequence). This chain's CDR3 is CAQGPGQYF. CDR3 in DNA: TGTGCCCAGGGGCCCGGCCAGTACTTC.

The chain recombines TRBV2 with TRBJ2-7; no clear D gene. CDR1 SNHLY and CDR2 FYNNEI come from the germline V gene. The germline V and J ends were trimmed by 8 bases and 7 bases, with 12 bases remaining between them. CDR3 length: 11 amino acids. The CDR3 nucleotides are TGTGCCAGCGCCCCAGTTCTGGAGCAGTACTTC. Its protein is CASAPVLEQYF.

The chain uses TRBV10-1 and TRBJ2-7; 9 bases map to TRBD2. CDR1 is WNHNN and CDR2 is SYGVQD in the germline V gene (reference sequence). Trimming removed 0 bases from V and 4 bases from J; junction bases left unmatched: 4. The CDR3 runs 15 residues. The DNA for the CDR3 is TGCGCCAGCAGTGAGTCGATGACTAGCGGTTACGAGCAGTACTTC. Its translation is CASSESMTSGYEQYF.

The chain has TRBV9 and TRBJ2-7; D call uncertain. This CDR3 is built from 14 residues. CDR1 and CDR2 from the germline V gene are SGDLS and YYNGEE. The V gene lost 4 bases and the J gene lost 3 bases, with 14 bases spanning the gap. The CDR3 bases are TGTGCCAGCAGCCCTTCTGGCGGCCTCTACGAGCAGTACTTC. It is translated as CASSPSGGLYEQYF.

The genes are TRBV27 and TRBJ2-3; D is perhaps TRBD1 (6 bases). There are 16 residues in the CDR3. In germline, CDR1 is MNHEY, CDR2 SMNVEV (reference sequence). V was clipped by 8 bases and J by 3 bases, with 21 bases between them. The CDR3 coding sequence is TGTGCCAGCTGGGCCCGGGACAAAAAGGGGACAGATACGCAGTATTTT. It encodes CASWARDKKGTDTQYF.

The CDR3 is CASSQDQRGNTIYF. CDR3 sequence (DNA): TGCGCCAGCAGCCAAGATCAGAGGGGAAACACCATATATTTT. This sequence joins TRBV4-1 and TRBJ1-3; the D is unclear. V was pared by 0 bases and J by 4 bases, with 7 bases between. This CDR3 has 14 residues. CDR1 is MGHRA and CDR2 is YSYEKL in the germline V gene.

This clone rates as large. This chain joins TRBV19 and TRBJ1-2; 9 bases map to TRBD1. V was clipped by 3 bases and J by 10 bases; unmatched bases: 6. The CDR3 is 13 residues long. Germline V gene data show CDR1 as LNHDA and CDR2 as SQIVND (reference sequence). This chain's CDR3 is CASSIGGQGTYTF. In nucleotides, the CDR3 is TGTGCCAGTAGTATCGGGGGACAGGGAACCTACACCTTC.

The chain has TRBV7-3 and TRBJ2-2, with TRBD1 matching over 7 bases. Germline loops: CDR1 SGHTA, CDR2 FQGTGA. The CDR3 has 16 residues. J gave up 1 base and V 5 bases, and 7 bases lay outside the gene matches. DNA for the CDR3: TGTGCCAGCAGCACATCGACAGGGCTGAACACCGGGGAGCTGTTTTTT. The encoded protein is CASSTSTGLNTGELFF.

J is TRBJ2-1 and V is TRBV9; 7 bases agree with TRBD1. The CDR3 length is 15 residues. Per the germline V gene, CDR1 is SGDLS and CDR2 is YYNGEE. The ends lost 3 bases at V and 2 bases at J; junction bases unmatched: 5. The CDR3 loop is CASSGQGPPYNEQFF. DNA for the CDR3: TGTGCCAGCAGCGGACAGGGACCCCCCTACAATGAGCAGTTCTTC.

This clone is large by share. J is TRBJ2-2 and V is TRBV5-6; D gene ambiguous. Germline V lookup: CDR1 SGHDT, CDR2 YYEEEE. The CDR3 runs 16 residues. V gave up 0 bases and J gave up 7 bases, with 16 bases separating them. The CDR3 is CASSLDPYSSIGELFF. The CDR3, as DNA: TGTGCCAGCAGCTTGGATCCCTACTCGAGTATCGGGGAGCTGTTTTTT.